The sequence of this T cell receptor (beta chain) was determined in a study of T cell responses to AZD1222 COVID-19 vaccine. Study context: Samples with a second dose at about 4 or about 12 weeks were pooled together.

Data came from immunoSEQ multiplex PCR; TCRdb stores just in-frame clones and leaves some out. The sample includes more than 95,000 clones, approximately 89% seen only once; the top ten take around 9.4%. For this clone: Its target is not known.

Whole-study results and caveats: Most donors were white British and more were female, and clonal diversity was possibly underestimated. Reportedly, close to half of spike-specific TCRs are directed against unmutated variant regions.

This sequence originates from an adult in good health. The sample consisted of peripheral blood, taken on day 0 of AZD1222 vaccination.

CDR3 region: CAWAGTYEQYF. The DNA for the CDR3 is TGTGCCTGGGCCGGTACCTACGAGCAGTACTTC. This sequence joins TRBV30 and TRBJ2-7; D uncertain. With 5 bases removed from V and 2 bases from J, the gap between germline ends came to 7 bases. The CDR3 length is 11 residues. Per the germline V gene, CDR1 is GTSNPN and CDR2 is SVGIG (reference sequence).